The present TCR beta chain was sequenced within a study of blood T cell repertoires in COVID-19. Study information: Samples taken during acute and convalescent COVID-19 were collected in the United States, Italy and Spain. T cells, B-cell-depleted T cells, or PBMCs supplied cDNA or gDNA.

Authors' processing steps: Amplification of reference gene primers provided the estimated nucleated cell counts. Profiled with immunoSEQ multiplex PCR; TCRdb holds only in-frame clones, not every one. From that table come the V and J calls and clone size; the DNA was used to work out D and trimming. The table records about 210,000 clones, around four fifths of them present only once. Seattle participants joined during active infection and were tracked over time. Trimming cost V 6 bases and J 6 bases; bases outside gene matches: 10. CDR1 is MNHEY, CDR2 SVGAGI, per germline. The CDR3 loop spans 15 amino acids.

The chain joins TRBV6-5 to TRBJ1-5, with TRBD1 matching 8 bases. The origin of this receptor is a man aged 60 to 75 with COVID-19, enrolled during active disease. The sample consisted of peripheral blood. In nucleotides, the CDR3 is TGTGCCAGCAGAGACGGACAGGGTTTGATTCAGCCCCAGCATTTT. This gives the protein CASRDGQGLIQPQHF.